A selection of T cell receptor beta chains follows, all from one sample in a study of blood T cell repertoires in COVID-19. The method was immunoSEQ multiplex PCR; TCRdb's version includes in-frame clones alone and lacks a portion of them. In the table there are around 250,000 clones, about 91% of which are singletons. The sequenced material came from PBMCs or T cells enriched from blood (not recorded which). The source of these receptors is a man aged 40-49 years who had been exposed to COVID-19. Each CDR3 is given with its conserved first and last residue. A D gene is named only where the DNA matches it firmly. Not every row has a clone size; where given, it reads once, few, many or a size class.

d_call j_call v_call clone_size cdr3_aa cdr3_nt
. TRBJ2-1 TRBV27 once CASSFLVDNEQFF TGTGCCAGCAGTTTCTTGGTAGATAATGAGCAGTTCTTC
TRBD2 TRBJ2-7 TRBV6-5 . CASTRTSQYEQYF TGTGCCAGCACAAGGACTAGTCAGTACGAGCAGTACTTC
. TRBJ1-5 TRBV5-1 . CASSLAQGGQPQHF TGCGCCAGCAGCTTGGCCCAGGGAGGACAGCCCCAGCATTTT
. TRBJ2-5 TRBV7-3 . CASSPDPGETQYF TGTGCCAGCAGCCCTGACCCCGGGGAGACCCAGTACTTC
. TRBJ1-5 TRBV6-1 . CASSEMDSNQPQHF TGTGCCAGCAGTGAAATGGACAGTAATCAGCCCCAGCATTTT
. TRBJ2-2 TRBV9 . CASSVAGEYTGELFF TGTGCCAGCAGCGTAGCGGGGGAGTACACCGGGGAGCTGTTTTTT
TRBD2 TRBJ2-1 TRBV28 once CASGRAYEQFF TGTGCCAGCGGGAGGGCTTATGAGCAGTTCTTC
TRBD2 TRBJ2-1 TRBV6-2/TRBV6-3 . CASSSSGTWGEQFF TGTGCCAGCAGTTCAAGCGGGACCTGGGGTGAGCAGTTCTTC
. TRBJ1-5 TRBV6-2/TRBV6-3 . CASSSVRKNQPQHF TGTGCCAGCAGTTCGGTTCGAAAGAATCAGCCCCAGCATTTT
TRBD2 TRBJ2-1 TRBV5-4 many CASSPPGTTNEQFF TGTGCCAGCAGCCCCCCAGGGACTACCAATGAGCAGTTCTTC
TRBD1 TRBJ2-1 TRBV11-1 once CASSSAGTGGYNEQFF TGTGCCAGCAGCTCGGCCGGGACAGGGGGATACAATGAGCAGTTCTTC
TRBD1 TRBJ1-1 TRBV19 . CASSIRTGGTEAFF TGTGCCAGTAGTATAAGGACAGGGGGCACTGAAGCTTTCTTT
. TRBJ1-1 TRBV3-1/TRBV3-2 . CASSQEGVSDMNTEAFF TGTGCCAGCAGCCAAGAAGGGGTGTCAGACATGAACACTGAAGCTTTCTTT
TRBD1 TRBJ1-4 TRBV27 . CASSRGTANEKLFF TGTGCCAGCAGCCGCGGGACAGCTAATGAAAAACTGTTTTTT
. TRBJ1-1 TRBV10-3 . CAIDQGQNTEAFF TGTGCCATCGACCAGGGGCAGAACACTGAAGCTTTCTTT
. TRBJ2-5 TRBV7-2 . CASSPDREAETQYF TGTGCCAGCAGCCCCGACAGGGAGGCAGAGACCCAGTACTTC
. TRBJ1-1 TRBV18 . CASSPEMNTEAFF TGTGCCAGCTCACCAGAGATGAACACTGAAGCTTTCTTT
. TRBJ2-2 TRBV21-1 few CASSNVGDTGELFF TGTGCCAGCAGCAACGTCGGTGACACCGGGGAGCTGTTTTTT
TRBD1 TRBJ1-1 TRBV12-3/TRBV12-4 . CASNDRDTEAFF TGTGCCAGCAACGACAGGGACACTGAAGCTTTCTTT
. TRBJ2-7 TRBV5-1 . CASSLGTADEQYF TGCGCCAGCAGCTTGGGGACAGCAGATGAGCAGTACTTC
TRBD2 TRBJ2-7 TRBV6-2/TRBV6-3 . CASSYTYFRGTSGPYEQYF TGTGCCAGCAGTTACACCTATTTCCGCGGGACTAGCGGACCCTACGAGCAGTACTTC
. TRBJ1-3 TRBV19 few CASSIWHSSGNTIYF TGTGCCAGTAGTATTTGGCACAGCTCTGGAAACACCATATATTTT
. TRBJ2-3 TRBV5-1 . CASSPPAGIADTQYF TGCGCCAGCAGCCCCCCTGCGGGGATCGCAGATACGCAGTATTTT
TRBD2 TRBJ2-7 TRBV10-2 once CASGGLAGGRNNEQYF TGCGCCAGCGGGGGACTAGCGGGAGGGAGGAACAACGAGCAGTACTTC
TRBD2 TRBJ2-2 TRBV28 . CASSPREGLNGELFF TGTGCCAGCAGTCCCCGGGAGGGCCTCAATGGGGAGCTGTTTTTT
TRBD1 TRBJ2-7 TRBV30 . CAWRTGFYEQYF TGTGCCTGGAGGACAGGGTTCTACGAGCAGTACTTC
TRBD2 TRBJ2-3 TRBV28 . CASSLLGTSGRSSTDTQYF TGTGCCAGCAGTTTATTGGGGACTAGCGGGAGATCTAGCACAGATACGCAGTATTTT
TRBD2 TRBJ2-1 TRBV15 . CATRPAGTSGRRNEQFF TGTGCCACCAGGCCCGCAGGGACTAGCGGGAGGAGGAATGAGCAGTTCTTC
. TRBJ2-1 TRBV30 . CAWGRVGNEQFF TGTGCCTGGGGACGGGTGGGCAATGAGCAGTTCTTC
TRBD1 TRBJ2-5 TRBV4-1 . CASSRPGTGAYQETQYF TGCGCCAGCAGCCGTCCCGGGACAGGGGCCTACCAAGAGACCCAGTACTTC
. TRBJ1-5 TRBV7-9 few CASSSPNQPQHF TGTGCCAGCAGCTCCCCGAATCAGCCCCAGCATTTT
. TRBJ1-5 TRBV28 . CASGSPYQPQHF TGTGCCAGCGGTTCCCCATATCAGCCCCAGCATTTT
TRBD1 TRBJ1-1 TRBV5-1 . CASSLGDRVTEAFF TGCGCCAGCAGCTTGGGGGACAGGGTGACTGAAGCTTTCTTT
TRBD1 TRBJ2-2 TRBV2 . CASSEYRGHGELFF TGTGCCAGCAGTGAATACAGGGGCCACGGGGAGCTGTTTTTT
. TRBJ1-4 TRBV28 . CASSSPQGLSEKLFF TGTGCCAGCAGTTCACCTCAGGGTTTGAGTGAAAAACTGTTTTTT
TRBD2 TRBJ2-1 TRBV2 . CASSGLAGGEQFF TGTGCCAGCAGTGGACTAGCGGGAGGTGAGCAGTTCTTC
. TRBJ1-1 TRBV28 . CASSSPGRRDTEAFF TGTGCCAGCAGTTCCCCAGGGCGAAGGGACACTGAAGCTTTCTTT
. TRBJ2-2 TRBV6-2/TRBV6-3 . CASRPISPGGSNTGELFF TGTGCCAGCAGGCCTATTTCGCCGGGGGGCAGCAACACCGGGGAGCTGTTTTTT
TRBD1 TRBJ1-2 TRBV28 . CASSSTGTGAYGYTF TGTGCCAGCAGTAGTACCGGGACAGGGGCCTATGGCTACACCTTC
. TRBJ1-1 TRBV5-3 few CARSLRGSAEAFF TGTGCCAGAAGCTTAAGGGGTTCCGCTGAAGCTTTCTTT
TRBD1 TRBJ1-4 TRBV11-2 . CASSLTGSNEKLFF TGTGCCAGCAGCTTGACAGGGTCTAATGAAAAACTGTTTTTT
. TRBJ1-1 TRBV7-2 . CASSSYRDTEAFF TGTGCCAGCAGCTCCTACAGGGACACTGAAGCTTTCTTT
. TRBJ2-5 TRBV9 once CASSGGTGETQYF TGTGCCAGCAGCGGAGGTACCGGAGAGACCCAGTACTTC